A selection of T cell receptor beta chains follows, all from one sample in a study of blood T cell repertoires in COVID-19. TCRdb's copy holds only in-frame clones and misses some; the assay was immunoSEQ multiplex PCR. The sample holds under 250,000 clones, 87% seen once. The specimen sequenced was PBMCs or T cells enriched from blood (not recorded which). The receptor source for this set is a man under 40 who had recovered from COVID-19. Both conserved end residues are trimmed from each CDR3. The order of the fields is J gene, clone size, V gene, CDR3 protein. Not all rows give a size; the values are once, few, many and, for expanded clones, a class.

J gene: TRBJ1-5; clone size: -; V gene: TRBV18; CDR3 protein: ASSRSGTGVDQPQH
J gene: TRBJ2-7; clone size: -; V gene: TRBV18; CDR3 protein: ASSTITYEQY
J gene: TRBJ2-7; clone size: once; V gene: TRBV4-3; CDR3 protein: ASSQGYSGNSYEQY
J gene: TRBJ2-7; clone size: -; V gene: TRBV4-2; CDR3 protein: ASSQVGPGGNEQY
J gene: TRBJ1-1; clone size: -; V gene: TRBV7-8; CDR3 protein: ASNNPNTEAF
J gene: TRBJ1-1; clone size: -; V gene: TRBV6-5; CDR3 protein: ASSRDRGTEAF
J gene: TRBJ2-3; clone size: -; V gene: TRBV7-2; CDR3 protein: ASSPRSLRTDTQY
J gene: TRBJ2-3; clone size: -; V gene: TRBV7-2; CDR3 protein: ASGGNRRDTQY
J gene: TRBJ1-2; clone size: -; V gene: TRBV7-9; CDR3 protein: ASSLDRDRNYGYT
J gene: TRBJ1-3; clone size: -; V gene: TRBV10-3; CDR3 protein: AIGLGNTIY